The entry below gives a single T cell receptor beta chain sequence along with its context. The data originate from a study of blood T cell repertoires in COVID-19. Overall study: Sites across the United States, Italy and Spain contributed samples from acute and convalescent COVID-19. T cells, B-cell-depleted T cells, or PBMCs provided the cDNA or gDNA that served as material.

Germline V gene data show CDR1 as KGHDR and CDR2 as SFDVKD. The CDR3 totals 15 residues. After removal of 5 bases from V and 8 bases from J, the junction contained 10 bases not matched to a gene. In the original workflow: Estimation of nucleated cell counts was performed using reference gene primer amplification. Libraries were prepared by immunoSEQ multiplex PCR; TCRdb keeps only in-frame clonotypes and omits some of them. The V and J calls and clone size were taken over from that table, and D and trimming were inferred from the DNA. The profile covers over 200,000 clones, with more than 75% appearing a single time and 5.9% taken by the ten largest.

The chain is built from TRBV24-1 and TRBJ1-5; 8 positions agree with TRBD1. This TCR was recovered from a man older than 75 with acute or convalescent COVID-19. The sample comprised peripheral blood. The DNA of the CDR3 is TGTGCCACCAGTGCTACAGGGGGGTGGCTCGAGCCCCAGCATTTT. Amino acid sequence: CATSATGGWLEPQHF.